Only a few counts were recorded for the clone carrying this T cell receptor beta chain. Its antigen remains unknown. Germline V gene lookup returns CDR1 SNHLY and CDR2 FYNNEI. The CDR3 contains 16 residues. The ends lost 3 bases at V and 6 bases at J; junction bases unmatched: 11. These data are taken from a study of T-cell memory formation after mild COVID-19. MiXCR, run by TCRdb on the 5' RACE reads, gives a single entry per CDR3 protein. The data show 250,000 to 300,000 distinct CDR3 sequences, around 15% seen once. Study results and limitations: SARS-CoV-2 specificity of second-wave clones peaking day 37 was unconfirmed.

Sequencing input: PBMCs or a T cell subset sorted from them (not recorded which). This clonotype was obtained from a man aged 18-30 years who had mild COVID-19 (a few samples of this study predate the infection). Cell type and time point are not known. The rearrangement joins TRBV2 to TRBJ2-1, with 7 positions matching TRBD1. The CDR3 protein is CASSESRAGGSNEQFF. In nucleotides, the CDR3 is TGTGCCAGCAGTGAGAGCCGGGCAGGGGGAAGCAATGAGCAGTTCTTC.